The 10 T cell receptor beta chains presented below share a single source sample, sequenced in a study of T cell clonotyping in hematopoietic cell transplantation. Sequenced by immunoSEQ multiplex PCR; TCRdb stores in-frame clones only, minus some. The repertoire holds almost 3,000 clones, about 80% seen once, with 5.5% to 7.5% in the top ten. Sample: peripheral blood mononuclear cells, taken 30 days after allogeneic stem cell transplant. Receptors were obtained from a male patient between 60 and 69 years old who had an allogeneic stem cell transplant, so T cells may come from the graft donor. Some clones in this sample may be carry-over from other donors' samples.

The CDR3 spells CASSQLADVRDTIYF. As DNA, the CDR3 is TGCGCCAGCAGCCAACTCGCGGACGTGCGAGACACCATATATTTT. The chain has TRBV4-3 and TRBJ1-3; no clear D gene. The ends were cut back, 2 bases at V and 8 bases at J, with 16 bases in the middle. This CDR3 has 15 residues. In germline, CDR1 is LGHNA, CDR2 YSLEER.

The rearrangement uses TRBV7-2 and TRBJ2-7; no firm D call. Trimming pared 1 base from V and 4 bases from J, leaving 11 bases between. Germline CDR1 SGHTA, CDR2 FQGNSA. This CDR3 has 14 amino acids. The CDR3 loop reads CASSLDPGSYEQYF. CDR3 nucleotide sequence: TGTGCCAGCAGCTTAGATCCCGGGTCTTACGAGCAGTACTTC.

The sample holds one count of this clone. The V and J genes are TRBV9 and TRBJ2-3, with D unresolved. CDR1 SGDLS and CDR2 YYNGEE come from the germline V gene. The CDR3 contains 13 residues. V lost 0 bases, J lost 2 bases, and 4 bases lay in between. For the CDR3, the DNA is TGTGCCAGCAGCGTAGGGTACACAGATACGCAGTATTTT. Translating it yields CASSVGYTDTQYF.

The rearrangement links TRBV19 to TRBJ2-1; TRBD1 is a possible D gene (5 bases). This CDR3 spans 11 amino acids. In germline, CDR1 is LNHDA, CDR2 SQIVND (reference sequence). Trimming took 8 bases from V and 8 from J, leaving 10 bases between them. The CDR3 nucleotides are TGTGCCAGTGCAGGGTACGATGAGCAGTTCTTC. This codes for CASAGYDEQFF.

The gene calls are TRBV7-2 and TRBJ1-5; TRBD1 is a possible D gene (6 bases). Per germline, CDR1 SGHTA and CDR2 FQGNSA. V was pared by 1 base and J by 2 bases, with 6 bases between. This CDR3 contains 14 residues. CDR3 bases: TGTGCCAGCAGCTTAGGGGGGCGCAATCAGCCCCAGCATTTT. Encoded protein: CASSLGGRNQPQHF.

The chain employs TRBV5-4 and TRBJ1-4, with D maybe TRBD1 (5 bases). The length of the CDR3 is 18 residues. Germline V gene data show CDR1 as SGHNT and CDR2 as YYREEE (reference sequence). Trimming shortened V by 0 bases and J by 1 base, and 16 bases separated the two germline ends. This CDR3 is CASSLEVSGGGTNEKLFF. CDR3 sequence (DNA): TGTGCCAGCAGCTTGGAAGTATCTGGGGGAGGAACTAATGAAAAACTGTTTTTT.

The rearrangement uses TRBV30 and TRBJ2-5; TRBD1 might be the D (5 bases). The V and J ends lost 0 bases and 2 bases respectively, with 7 bases between them. Germline V gene lookup returns CDR1 GTSNPN and CDR2 SVGIG (reference sequence). This CDR3 has 13 residues. The CDR3 is CAWSVQEQETQYF. The CDR3 DNA is TGTGCCTGGAGTGTACAGGAACAAGAGACCCAGTACTTC.

This clone was seen only once. The V call is TRBV7-2, the J call TRBJ1-5; D not certain. Germline V gene sequence: CDR1 SGHTA, CDR2 FQGNSA. Deletions cut 1 base from V and 3 bases from J, with 4 bases between. CDR3 length: 13 amino acids. In nucleotides, the CDR3 is TGTGCCAGCAGCTTAGGGGTCAATCAGCCCCAGCATTTT. Amino acids: CASSLGVNQPQHF.

The chain uses TRBV4-2 and TRBJ1-4, with D unclear. Germline V CDR1 and CDR2: LGHNA, YNFKEQ. The V end was cut by 0 bases, the J end by 6 bases, with 8 bases between. The CDR3 is made up of 14 amino acids. This chain's CDR3 is CASSQEKTYEKLFF. The CDR3 nucleotides read TGTGCCAGCAGCCAAGAGAAGACTTATGAAAAACTGTTTTTT.

The rearrangement joins TRBV14 to TRBJ2-1; D may correspond to TRBD1 or TRBD2 (6 bases each). This CDR3 spans 15 amino acids. CDR1 is SGHDN and CDR2 is FVKESK in the germline V gene. The V gene lost 4 bases and the J gene lost 3 bases, with 13 bases spanning the gap. The CDR3 region is CASSRGGGYYNEQFF. The DNA of the CDR3 is TGTGCCAGCAGCCGCGGAGGGGGGTACTACAATGAGCAGTTCTTC.